These 8 T cell receptor beta chains were sequenced from one sample in a study of control samples from healthy donors and cancer patients. TCRdb's table, derived via immunoSEQ multiplex PCR, lists solely in-frame clones and lacks some. There are 110,000 or so clones in the sample; 89% occur only once, and roughly 43% lies in the top ten. Specimen: blood. The source is a man in his fifties or sixties in good health.

This clone has just one count. This chain joins TRBV6-2 or TRBV6-3 and TRBJ2-3; unclear D gene. Germline CDR1 reads MNHEY; CDR2 reads SVGEGT. The CDR3 has 15 residues. Trimming stripped 4 bases from V and 2 bases from J, with 13 bases between. The CDR3 bases are TGTGCCAGCAGTTCCCCGGAGTCACCCACAGATACGCAGTATTTT. Translating it yields CASSSPESPTDTQYF.

CDR3 sequence: CASSVAAGGGYEQYF. The CDR3 bases are TGTGCCAGCAGCGTAGCAGCTGGCGGGGGTTACGAGCAGTACTTC. The chain couples TRBV9 to TRBJ2-7; TRBD2 matches 7 bases. This CDR3 is 15 amino acids long. Trimming removed 0 bases from V and 4 bases from J; junction bases left unmatched: 7. The germline V gene encodes CDR1 SGDLS and CDR2 YYNGEE.

This clone was recorded a few times. The chain carries TRBV5-6 and TRBJ1-5, with 8 bases that match TRBD1. V was pared by 1 base and J by 6 bases, with 9 bases of the junction left unmatched. CDR1 SGHDT and CDR2 YYEEEE come from the germline V gene. CDR3 size: 16 residues. CDR3 region: CASSLRSGQGRQPQHF. In DNA, the CDR3 is TGTGCCAGCAGCTTGCGATCCGGACAGGGACGTCAGCCCCAGCATTTT.

The rearrangement joins TRBV24-1 to TRBJ2-3, with D perhaps TRBD2 (6 bases). The germline V gene has CDR1 KGHDR and CDR2 SFDVKD. Deletions cut 3 bases from V and 5 bases from J, with 11 bases between. CDR3 size: 14 residues. The CDR3 is CATSDRLGEDTQYF. DNA of the CDR3: TGTGCCACCAGTGATCGACTAGGGGAAGATACGCAGTATTTT.

This sequence joins TRBV5-4 and TRBJ1-1, with D uncertain. The CDR3 has 13 residues. Trimming left V 0 bases short and J 7 bases short, with 10 bases between. Germline assignment: CDR1 SGHNT and CDR2 YYREEE (reference sequence). The CDR3 DNA reads TGTGCCAGCAGCTTGGAGAGGGTTGGTGAAGCTTTCTTT. Protein: CASSLERVGEAFF.

In this sample, this clone turned up a few times. The V gene is TRBV15, the J gene TRBJ1-2, with D tentatively TRBD1 (6 bases). Germline CDR1 reads LNHNV; CDR2 reads YYDKDF (reference sequence). CDR3 length: 15 residues. V shed 0 bases and J shed 4 bases, with 12 bases lying between them. The CDR3 sequence is CATSREQGPIYGYTF. The CDR3 DNA reads as TGTGCCACCAGCAGAGAACAGGGACCGATCTATGGCTACACCTTC.

V is TRBV4-2 and J is TRBJ1-1; D remains ambiguous. The CDR3 is 14 amino acids. The V and J ends lost 1 base and 2 bases respectively, with 8 bases between them. Germline values: CDR1 LGHNA, CDR2 YNFKEQ. The DNA for the CDR3 is TGTGCCAGCAGCCAAGCGGTGGATAACACTGAAGCTTTCTTT. This codes for CASSQAVDNTEAFF.

The chain employs TRBV6-6 and TRBJ1-1; 9 nucleotides align to TRBD1. The CDR3 consists of 14 residues. CDR1 and CDR2 from the germline V gene are MNHNY and SVGAGI (reference sequence). With V trimmed by 1 base and J by 5 bases, 2 bases remained unmatched. The CDR3, as DNA: TGTGCCAGCAGTTACTGGACAGGGGAGACTGAAGCTTTCTTT. Encoded protein: CASSYWTGETEAFF.